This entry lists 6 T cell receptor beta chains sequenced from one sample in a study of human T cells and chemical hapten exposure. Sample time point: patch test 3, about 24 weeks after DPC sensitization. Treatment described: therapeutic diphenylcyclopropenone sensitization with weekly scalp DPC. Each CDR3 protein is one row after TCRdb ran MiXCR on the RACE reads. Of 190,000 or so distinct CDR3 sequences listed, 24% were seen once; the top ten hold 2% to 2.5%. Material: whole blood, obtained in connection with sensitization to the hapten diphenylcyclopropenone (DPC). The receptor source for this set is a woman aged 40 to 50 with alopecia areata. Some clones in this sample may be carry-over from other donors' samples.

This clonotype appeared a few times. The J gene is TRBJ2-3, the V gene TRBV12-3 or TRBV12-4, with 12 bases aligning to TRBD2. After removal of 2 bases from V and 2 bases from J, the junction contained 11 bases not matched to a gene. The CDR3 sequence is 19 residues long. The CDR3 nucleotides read TGTGCCAGCAGTTTACCCCGACTAGCGGGAGCCCTCACCACAGATACGCAGTATTTT. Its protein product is CASSLPRLAGALTTDTQYF.

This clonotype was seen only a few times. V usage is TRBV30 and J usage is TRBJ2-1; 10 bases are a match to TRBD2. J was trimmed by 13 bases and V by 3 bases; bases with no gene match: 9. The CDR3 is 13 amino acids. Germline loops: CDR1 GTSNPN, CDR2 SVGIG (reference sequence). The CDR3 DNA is TGTGCCTGGAGCGCGGGACTAGCGTCCTCCCAGTTCTTC. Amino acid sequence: CAWSAGLASSQFF.

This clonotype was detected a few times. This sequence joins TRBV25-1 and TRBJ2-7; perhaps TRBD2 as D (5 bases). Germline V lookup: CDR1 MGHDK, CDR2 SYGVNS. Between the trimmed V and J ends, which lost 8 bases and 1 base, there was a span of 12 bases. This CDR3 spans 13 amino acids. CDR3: CASGPWESYEQYF. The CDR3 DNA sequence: TGTGCCAGCGGACCTTGGGAGTCCTACGAGCAGTACTTC.

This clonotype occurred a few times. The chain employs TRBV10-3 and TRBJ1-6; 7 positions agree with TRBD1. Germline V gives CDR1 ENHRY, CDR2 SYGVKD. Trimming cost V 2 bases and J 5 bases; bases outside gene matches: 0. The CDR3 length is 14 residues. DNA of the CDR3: TGTGCCATCAGTGAGGGGACAGATAATTCACCCCTCCACTTT. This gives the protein CAISEGTDNSPLHF.

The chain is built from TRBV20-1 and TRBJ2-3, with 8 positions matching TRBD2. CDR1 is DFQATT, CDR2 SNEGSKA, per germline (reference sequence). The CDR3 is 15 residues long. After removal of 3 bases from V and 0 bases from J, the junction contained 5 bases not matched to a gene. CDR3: CSASSSGRSTDTQYF. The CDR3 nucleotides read TGCAGTGCTAGTTCCAGCGGGAGAAGCACAGATACGCAGTATTTT.

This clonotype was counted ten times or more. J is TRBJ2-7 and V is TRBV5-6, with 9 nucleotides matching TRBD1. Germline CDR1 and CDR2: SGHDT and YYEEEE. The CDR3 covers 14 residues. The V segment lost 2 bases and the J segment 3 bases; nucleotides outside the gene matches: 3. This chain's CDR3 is CASSFGTGNYEQYF. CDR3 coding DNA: TGTGCCAGCAGCTTTGGGACAGGGAACTACGAGCAGTACTTC. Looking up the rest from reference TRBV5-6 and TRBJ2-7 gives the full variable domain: DAGVTQSPTHLIKTRGQQVTLRCSPKSGHDTVSWYQQALGQGPQFIFQYYEEEERQRGNFPDRFSGHQFPNYSSELNVNALLLGDSALYLCASSFGTGNYEQYFGPGTRLTVT.